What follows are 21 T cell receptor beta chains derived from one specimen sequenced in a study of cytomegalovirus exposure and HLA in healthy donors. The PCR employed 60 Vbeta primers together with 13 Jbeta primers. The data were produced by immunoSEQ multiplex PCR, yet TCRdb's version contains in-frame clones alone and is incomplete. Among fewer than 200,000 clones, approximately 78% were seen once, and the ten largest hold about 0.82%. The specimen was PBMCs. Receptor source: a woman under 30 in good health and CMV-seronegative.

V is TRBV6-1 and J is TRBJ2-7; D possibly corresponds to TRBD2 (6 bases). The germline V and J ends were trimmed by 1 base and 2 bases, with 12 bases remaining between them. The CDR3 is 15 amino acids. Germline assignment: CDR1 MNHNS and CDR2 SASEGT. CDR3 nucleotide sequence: TGTGCCAGCAGTGAAGTTCTAGCGATTCCCTACGAGCAGTACTTC. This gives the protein CASSEVLAIPYEQYF.

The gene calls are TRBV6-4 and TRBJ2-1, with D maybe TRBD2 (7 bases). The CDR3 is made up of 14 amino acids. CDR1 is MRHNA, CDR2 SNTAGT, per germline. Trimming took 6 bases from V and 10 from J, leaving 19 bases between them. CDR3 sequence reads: CASRPRGGAPEQFF. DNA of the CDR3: TGTGCCAGCAGACCGAGGGGGGGAGCCCCGGAGCAGTTCTTC.

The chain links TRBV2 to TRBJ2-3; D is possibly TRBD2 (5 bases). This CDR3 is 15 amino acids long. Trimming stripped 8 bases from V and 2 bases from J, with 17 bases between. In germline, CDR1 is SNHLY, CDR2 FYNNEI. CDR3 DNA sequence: TGTGCCAGCGGTAAGACCGACTACAACACAGATACGCAGTATTTT. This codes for CASGKTDYNTDTQYF. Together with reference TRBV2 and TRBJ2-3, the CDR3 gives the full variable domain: EPEVTQTPSHQVTQMGQEVILRCVPISNHLYFYWYRQILGQKVEFLVSFYNNEISEKSEIFDDQFSVERPDGSNFTLKIRSTKLEDSAMYFCASGKTDYNTDTQYFGPGTRLTVL.

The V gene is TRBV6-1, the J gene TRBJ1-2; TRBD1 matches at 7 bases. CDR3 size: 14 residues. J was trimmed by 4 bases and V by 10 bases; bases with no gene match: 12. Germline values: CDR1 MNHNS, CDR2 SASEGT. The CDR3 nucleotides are TGTGCCACTTTTCGACAGGGAATGACCTATGGCTACACCTTC. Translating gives CATFRQGMTYGYTF.

CDR3: CASSPLTGGEPYGYTF. CDR3 DNA sequence: TGTGCCAGCAGCCCACTTACAGGGGGCGAGCCCTATGGCTACACCTTC. The genes are TRBV5-5 and TRBJ1-2; 9 nucleotides line up with TRBD1. In germline, CDR1 is SGHKS, CDR2 YYEKEE (reference sequence). The CDR3 length is 16 residues. V lost 4 bases to trimming and J lost 4 bases; unmatched junction nucleotides: 11.

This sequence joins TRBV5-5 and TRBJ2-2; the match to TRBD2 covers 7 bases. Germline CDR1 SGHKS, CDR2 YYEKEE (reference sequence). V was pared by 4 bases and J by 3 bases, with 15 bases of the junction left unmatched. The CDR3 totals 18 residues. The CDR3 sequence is CASSVKGKRGGDTGELFF. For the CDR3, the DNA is TGTGCCAGCAGCGTAAAAGGAAAAAGGGGAGGGGACACCGGGGAGCTGTTTTTT. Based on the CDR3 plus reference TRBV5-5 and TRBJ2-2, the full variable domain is DAGVTQSPTHLIKTRGQQVTLRCSPISGHKSVSWYQQVLGQGPQFIFQYYEKEERGRGNFPDRFSARQFPNYSSELNVNALLLGDSALYLCASSVKGKRGGDTGELFFGEGSRLTVL.

The CDR3 DNA reads TGTGCCAGCAGCTCGGTCAGGGTTTACGATGGCTACACCTTC. Its protein product is CASSSVRVYDGYTF. J is TRBJ1-2 and V is TRBV13; D may be TRBD1 (5 bases). V gave up 4 bases and J gave up 6 bases, with 15 bases separating them. The CDR3 consists of 14 residues. Germline V gives CDR1 PRHDT, CDR2 FYEKMQ (reference sequence).

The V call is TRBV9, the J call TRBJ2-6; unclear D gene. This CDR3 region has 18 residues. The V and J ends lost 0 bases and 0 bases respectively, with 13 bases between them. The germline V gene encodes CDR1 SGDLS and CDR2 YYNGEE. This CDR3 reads CASSVDGRSHSGANVLTF. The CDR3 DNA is TGTGCCAGCAGCGTAGACGGCAGGTCCCACTCTGGGGCCAACGTCCTGACTTTC. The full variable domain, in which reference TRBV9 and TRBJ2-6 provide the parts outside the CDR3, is DSGVTQTPKHLITATGQRVTLRCSPRSGDLSVYWYQQSLDQGLQFLIQYYNGEERAKGNILERFSAQQFPDLHSELNLSSLELGDSALYFCASSVDGRSHSGANVLTFGAGSRLTVL.

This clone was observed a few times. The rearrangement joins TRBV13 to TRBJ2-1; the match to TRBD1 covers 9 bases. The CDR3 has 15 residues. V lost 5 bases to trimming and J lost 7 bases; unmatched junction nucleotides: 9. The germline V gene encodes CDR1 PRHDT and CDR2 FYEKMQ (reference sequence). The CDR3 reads CASSRDRVARNEQFF. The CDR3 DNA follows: TGTGCCAGCAGCCGGGACAGGGTCGCGCGGAATGAGCAGTTCTTC.

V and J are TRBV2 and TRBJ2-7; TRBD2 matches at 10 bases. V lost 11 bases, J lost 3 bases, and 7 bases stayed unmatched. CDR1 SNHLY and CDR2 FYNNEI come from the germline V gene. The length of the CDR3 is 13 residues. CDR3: CAGRTSGIYEQYF. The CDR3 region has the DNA TGTGCCGGCCGGACTAGCGGCATCTACGAGCAGTACTTC.

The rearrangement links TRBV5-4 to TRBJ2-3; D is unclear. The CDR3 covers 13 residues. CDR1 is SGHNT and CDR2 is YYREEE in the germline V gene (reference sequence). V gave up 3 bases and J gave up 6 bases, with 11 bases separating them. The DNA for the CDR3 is TGTGCCAGCAGCTCCCCAACCCGGGATACGCAGTATTTT. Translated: CASSSPTRDTQYF.

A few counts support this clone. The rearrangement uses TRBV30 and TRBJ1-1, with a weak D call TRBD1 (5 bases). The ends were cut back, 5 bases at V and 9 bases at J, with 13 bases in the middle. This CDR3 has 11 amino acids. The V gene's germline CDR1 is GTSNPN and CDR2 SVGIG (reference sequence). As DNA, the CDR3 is TGTGCCTGGGGTGCAGGGAATAAAGCTTTCTTT. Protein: CAWGAGNKAFF.

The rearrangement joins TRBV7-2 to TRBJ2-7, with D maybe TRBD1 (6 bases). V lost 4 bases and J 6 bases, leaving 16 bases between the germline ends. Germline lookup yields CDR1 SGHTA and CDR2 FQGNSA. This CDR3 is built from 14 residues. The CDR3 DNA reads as TGTGCCAGCAGCTCCCGCCGTGGGGGCCTCGAGCAGTACTTC. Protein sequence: CASSSRRGGLEQYF.

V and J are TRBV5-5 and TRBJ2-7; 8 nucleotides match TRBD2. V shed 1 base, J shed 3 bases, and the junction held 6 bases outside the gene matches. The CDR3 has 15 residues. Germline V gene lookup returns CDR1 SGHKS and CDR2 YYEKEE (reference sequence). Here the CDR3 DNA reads TGTGCCAGCAGCTTGTTGGCGGGGGGTAGCTACGAGCAGTACTTC. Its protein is CASSLLAGGSYEQYF.

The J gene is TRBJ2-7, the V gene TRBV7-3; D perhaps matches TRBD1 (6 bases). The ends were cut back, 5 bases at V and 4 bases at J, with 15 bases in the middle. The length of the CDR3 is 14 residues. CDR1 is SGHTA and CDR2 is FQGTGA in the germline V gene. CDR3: CASSPTGTTYEQYF. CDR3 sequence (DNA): TGTGCCAGCAGCCCGACCGGGACAACGTACGAGCAGTACTTC.

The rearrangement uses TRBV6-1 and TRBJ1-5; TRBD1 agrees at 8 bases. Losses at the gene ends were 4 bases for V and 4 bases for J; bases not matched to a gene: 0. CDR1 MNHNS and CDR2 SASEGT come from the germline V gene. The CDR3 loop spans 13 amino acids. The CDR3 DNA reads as TGTGCCAGCAGTGGGACAGGGAATCAGCCCCAGCATTTT. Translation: CASSGTGNQPQHF.

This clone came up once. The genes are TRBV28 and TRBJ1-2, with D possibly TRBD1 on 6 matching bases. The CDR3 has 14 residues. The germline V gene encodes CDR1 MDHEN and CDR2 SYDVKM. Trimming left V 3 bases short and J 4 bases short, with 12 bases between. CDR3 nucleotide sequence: TGTGCCAGCAGTTTCAGACAGGCTCCCTATGGCTACACCTTC. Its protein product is CASSFRQAPYGYTF.

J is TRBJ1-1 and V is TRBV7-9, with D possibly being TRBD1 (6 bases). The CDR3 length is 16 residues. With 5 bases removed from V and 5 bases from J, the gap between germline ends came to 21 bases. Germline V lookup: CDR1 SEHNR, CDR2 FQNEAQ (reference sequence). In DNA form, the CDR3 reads TGTGCCAGCAGCACTACCCCAACAGGGTTGGGAACTGAAGCTTTCTTT. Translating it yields CASSTTPTGLGTEAFF.

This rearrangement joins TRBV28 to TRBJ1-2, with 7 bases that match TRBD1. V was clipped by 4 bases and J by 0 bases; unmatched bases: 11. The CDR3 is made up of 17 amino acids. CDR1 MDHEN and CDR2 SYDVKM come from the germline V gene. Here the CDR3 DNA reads TGTGCCAGCAGTTCCCCCGGAGGGACAGCCACTAACTATGGCTACACCTTC. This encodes CASSSPGGTATNYGYTF.

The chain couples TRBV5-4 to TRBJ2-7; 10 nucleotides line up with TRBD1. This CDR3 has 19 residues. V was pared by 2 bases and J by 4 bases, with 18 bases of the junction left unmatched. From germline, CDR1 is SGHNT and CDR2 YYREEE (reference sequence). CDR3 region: CASSFLSSTVWDRGYEQYF. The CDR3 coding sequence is TGTGCCAGCAGCTTTTTAAGCTCTACAGTCTGGGACAGGGGTTACGAGCAGTACTTC.

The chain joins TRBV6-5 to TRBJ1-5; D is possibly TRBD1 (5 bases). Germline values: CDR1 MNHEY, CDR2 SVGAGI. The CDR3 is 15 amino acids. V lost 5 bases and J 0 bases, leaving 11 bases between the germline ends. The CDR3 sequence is CASSLRQYSNQPQHF. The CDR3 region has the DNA TGTGCCAGCAGTCTCCGACAGTATAGCAATCAGCCCCAGCATTTT.